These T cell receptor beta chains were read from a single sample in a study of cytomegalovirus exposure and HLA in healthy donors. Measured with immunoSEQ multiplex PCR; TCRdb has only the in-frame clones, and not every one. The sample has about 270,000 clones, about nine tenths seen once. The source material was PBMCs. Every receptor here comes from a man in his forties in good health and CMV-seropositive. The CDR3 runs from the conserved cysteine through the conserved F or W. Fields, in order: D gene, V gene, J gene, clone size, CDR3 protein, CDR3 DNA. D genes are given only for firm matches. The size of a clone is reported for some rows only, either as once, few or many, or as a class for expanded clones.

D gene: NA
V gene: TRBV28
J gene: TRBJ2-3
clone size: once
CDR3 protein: CASSLSGSTDTQYF
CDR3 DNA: TGTGCCAGCAGTTTATCCGGGAGCACAGATACGCAGTATTTT

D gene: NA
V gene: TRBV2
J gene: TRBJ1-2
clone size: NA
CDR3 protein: CASSEEGVLGYTF
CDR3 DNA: TGTGCCAGCAGTGAAGAGGGGGTCCTTGGCTACACCTTC

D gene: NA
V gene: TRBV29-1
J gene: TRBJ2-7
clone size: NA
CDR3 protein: CSVLDYYEGEQYF
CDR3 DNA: TGCAGCGTCCTCGACTACTACGAGGGCGAGCAGTACTTC

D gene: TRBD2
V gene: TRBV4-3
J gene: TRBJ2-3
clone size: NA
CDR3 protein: CASSPELAGHTDTQYF
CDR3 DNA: TGCGCCAGCAGCCCAGAACTAGCGGGCCACACAGATACGCAGTATTTT

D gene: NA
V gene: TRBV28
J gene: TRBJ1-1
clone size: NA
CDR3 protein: CASSSRQRLNTEAFF
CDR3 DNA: TGTGCCAGCAGTTCGCGACAGAGGTTAAACACTGAAGCTTTCTTT

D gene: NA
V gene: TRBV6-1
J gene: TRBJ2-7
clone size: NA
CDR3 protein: CASSERYEQYF
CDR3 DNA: TGTGCCAGCAGTGAACGGTACGAGCAGTACTTC

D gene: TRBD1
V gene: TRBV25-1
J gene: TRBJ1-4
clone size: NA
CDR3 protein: CASSEQGAREKLFF
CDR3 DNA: TGTGCCAGCAGTGAACAGGGGGCGAGGGAAAAACTGTTTTTT

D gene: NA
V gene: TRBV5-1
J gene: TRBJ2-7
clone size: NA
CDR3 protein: CASSLQGSSYEQYF
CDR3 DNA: TGCGCCAGCAGCTTGCAGGGGAGCTCCTACGAGCAGTACTTC

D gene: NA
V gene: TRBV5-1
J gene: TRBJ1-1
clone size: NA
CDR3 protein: CASSLTTANTEAFF
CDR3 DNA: TGCGCCAGCAGCTTGACGACAGCAAACACTGAAGCTTTCTTT

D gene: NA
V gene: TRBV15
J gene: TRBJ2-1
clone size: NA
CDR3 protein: CATSRGEGSGYNEQFF
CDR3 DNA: TGTGCCACCAGCAGAGGCGAGGGCTCCGGATACAATGAGCAGTTCTTC

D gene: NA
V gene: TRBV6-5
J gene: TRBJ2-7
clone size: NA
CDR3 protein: CASSLFRDLRYEQYF
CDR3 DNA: TGTGCCAGCAGCTTGTTCCGGGACTTGAGATACGAGCAGTACTTC

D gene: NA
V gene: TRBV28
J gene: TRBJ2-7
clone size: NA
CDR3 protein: CASSLQGEAYEQYF
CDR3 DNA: TGTGCCAGCAGTTTACAGGGGGAGGCCTACGAGCAGTACTTC